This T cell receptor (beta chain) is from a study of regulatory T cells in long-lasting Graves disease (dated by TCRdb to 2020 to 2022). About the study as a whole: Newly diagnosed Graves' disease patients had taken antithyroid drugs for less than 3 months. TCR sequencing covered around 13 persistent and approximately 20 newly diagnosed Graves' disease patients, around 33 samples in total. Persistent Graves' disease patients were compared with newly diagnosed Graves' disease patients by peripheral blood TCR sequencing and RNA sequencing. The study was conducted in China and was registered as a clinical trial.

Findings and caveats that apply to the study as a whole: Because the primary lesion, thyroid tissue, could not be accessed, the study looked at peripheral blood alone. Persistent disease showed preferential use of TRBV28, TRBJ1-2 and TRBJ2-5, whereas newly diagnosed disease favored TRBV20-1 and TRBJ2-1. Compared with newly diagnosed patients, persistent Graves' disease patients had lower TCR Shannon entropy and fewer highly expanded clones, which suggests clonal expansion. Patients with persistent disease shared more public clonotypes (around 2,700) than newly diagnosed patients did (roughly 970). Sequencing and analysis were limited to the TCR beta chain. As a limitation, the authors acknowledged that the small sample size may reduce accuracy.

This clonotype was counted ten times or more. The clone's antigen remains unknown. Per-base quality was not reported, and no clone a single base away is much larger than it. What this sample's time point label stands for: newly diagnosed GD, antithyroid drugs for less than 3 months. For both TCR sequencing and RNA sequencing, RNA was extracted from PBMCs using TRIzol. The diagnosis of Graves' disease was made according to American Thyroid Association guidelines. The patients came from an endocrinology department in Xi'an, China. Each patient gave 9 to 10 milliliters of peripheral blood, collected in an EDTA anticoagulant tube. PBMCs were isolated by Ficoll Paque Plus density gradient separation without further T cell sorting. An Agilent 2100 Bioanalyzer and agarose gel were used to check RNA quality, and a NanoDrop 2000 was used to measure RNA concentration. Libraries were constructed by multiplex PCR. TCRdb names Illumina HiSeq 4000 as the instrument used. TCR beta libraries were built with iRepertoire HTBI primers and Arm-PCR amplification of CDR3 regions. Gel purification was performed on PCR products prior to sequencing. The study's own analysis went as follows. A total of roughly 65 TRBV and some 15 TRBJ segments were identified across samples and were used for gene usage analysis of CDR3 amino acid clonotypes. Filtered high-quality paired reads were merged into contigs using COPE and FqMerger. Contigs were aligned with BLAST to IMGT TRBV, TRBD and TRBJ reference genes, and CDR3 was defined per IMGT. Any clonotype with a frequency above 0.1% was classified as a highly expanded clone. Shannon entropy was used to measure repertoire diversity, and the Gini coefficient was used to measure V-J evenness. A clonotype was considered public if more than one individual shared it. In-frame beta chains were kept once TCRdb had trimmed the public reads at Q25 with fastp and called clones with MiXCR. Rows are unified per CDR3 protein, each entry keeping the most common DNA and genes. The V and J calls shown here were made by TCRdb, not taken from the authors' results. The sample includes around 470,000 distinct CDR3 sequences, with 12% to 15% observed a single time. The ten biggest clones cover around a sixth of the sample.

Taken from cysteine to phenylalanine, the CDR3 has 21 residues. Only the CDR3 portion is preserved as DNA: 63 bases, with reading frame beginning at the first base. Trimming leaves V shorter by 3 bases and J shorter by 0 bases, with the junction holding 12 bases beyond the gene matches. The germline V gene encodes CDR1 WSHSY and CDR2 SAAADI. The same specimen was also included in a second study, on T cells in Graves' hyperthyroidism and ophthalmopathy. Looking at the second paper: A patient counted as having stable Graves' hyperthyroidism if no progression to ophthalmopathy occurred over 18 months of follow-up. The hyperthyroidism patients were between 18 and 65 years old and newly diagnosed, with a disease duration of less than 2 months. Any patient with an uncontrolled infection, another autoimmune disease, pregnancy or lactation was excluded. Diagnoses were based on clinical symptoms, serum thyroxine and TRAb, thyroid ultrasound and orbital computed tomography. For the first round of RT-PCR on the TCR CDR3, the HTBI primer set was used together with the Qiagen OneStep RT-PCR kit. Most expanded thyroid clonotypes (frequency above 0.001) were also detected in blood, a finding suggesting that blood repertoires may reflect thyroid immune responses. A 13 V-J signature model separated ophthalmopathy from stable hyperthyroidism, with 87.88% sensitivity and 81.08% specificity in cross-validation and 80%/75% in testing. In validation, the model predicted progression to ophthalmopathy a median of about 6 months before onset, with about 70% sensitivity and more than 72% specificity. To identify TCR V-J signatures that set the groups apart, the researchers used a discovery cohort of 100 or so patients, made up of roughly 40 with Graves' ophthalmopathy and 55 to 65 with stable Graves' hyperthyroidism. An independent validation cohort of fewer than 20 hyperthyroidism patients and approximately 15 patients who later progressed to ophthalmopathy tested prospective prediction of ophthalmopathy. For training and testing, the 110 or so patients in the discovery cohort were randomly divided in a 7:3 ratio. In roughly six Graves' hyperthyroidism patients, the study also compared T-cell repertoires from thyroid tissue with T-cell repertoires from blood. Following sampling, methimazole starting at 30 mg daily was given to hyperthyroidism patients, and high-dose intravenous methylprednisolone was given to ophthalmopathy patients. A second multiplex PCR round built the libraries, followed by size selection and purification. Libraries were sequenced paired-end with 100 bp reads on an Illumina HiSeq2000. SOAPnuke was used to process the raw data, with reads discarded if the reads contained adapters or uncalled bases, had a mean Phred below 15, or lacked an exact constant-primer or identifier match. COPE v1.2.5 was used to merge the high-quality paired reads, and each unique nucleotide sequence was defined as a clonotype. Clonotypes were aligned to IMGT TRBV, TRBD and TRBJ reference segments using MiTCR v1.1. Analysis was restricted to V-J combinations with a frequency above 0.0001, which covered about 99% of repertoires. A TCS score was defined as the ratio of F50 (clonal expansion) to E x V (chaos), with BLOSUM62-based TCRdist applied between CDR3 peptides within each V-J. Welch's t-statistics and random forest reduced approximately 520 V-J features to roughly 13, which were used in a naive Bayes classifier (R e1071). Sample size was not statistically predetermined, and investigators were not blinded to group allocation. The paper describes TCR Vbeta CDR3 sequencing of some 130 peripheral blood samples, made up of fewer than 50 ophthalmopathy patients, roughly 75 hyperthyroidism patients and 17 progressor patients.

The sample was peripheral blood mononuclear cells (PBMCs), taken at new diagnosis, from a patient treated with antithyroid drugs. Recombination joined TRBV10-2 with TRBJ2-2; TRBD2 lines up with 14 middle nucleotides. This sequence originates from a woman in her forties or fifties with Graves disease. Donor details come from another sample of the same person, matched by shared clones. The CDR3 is CASSDTTAGLAGGANTGELFF. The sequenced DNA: TGCGCCAGCAGTGATACAACCGCCGGACTAGCGGGAGGCGCGAACACCGGGGAGCTGTTTTTT.